The entry below gives a single TCR beta chain sequence along with its context. Its matching antigen is unknown. Participants comprised healthy donors of bone marrow. This entry comes from a study of cytomegalovirus exposure and HLA in healthy donors. Study results and limitations: Cytomegalovirus association was assigned to around 150 TCR beta chains. In vitro, a few CMV-associated chains proved specific for CMV antigens. CMV serostatus was the only immune exposure information that was available.

With 60 Vbeta and 13 Jbeta primers, the PCR was carried out. Data came from immunoSEQ multiplex PCR; TCRdb stores just in-frame clones and leaves some out. Of some 95,000 clones in the sample, approximately 71% were seen once. CDR1 and CDR2 (germline): ENHRY, SYGVKD. The J segment lost 8 bases and the V segment lost 6 bases, leaving 4 bases of the junction unmatched. The CDR3 has 12 residues. The sequenced sample was PBMCs. The V gene is TRBV10-3, the J gene TRBJ2-1; 7 nucleotides align to TRBD1. The source is a woman between 18 and 29 years old in good health and CMV-seropositive. The CDR3 sequence is CAIRGTVDEQFF. DNA of the CDR3: TGTGCCATCAGGGGGACAGTGGATGAGCAGTTCTTC.